This paragraph reports one TCR beta chain. Antigen specificity is unknown. Germline V gives CDR1 SGHAT, CDR2 FQNNGV. The CDR3 is made up of 15 amino acids. The junction had 0 bases not matched to a gene; V was cut back by 3 bases and J by 0 bases. Some clones are missing from TCRdb's copy, which holds only in-frame ones; the method was immunoSEQ multiplex PCR. This table has tens of thousands of clones, about 90% appearing once. The data derive from a study of T cell responses to AZD1222 COVID-19 vaccine. Whole-study results and caveats: Vaccine-associated CD4 TCRs ranged over spike, dominating at 160-218 and 743-854. Vaccination with two AZD1222 doses was followed by a rise in Spike-specific TCR breadth and depth. After the peak T cell response, and only then, were repertoires sampled. The donor group comprised mostly white British people and more females; the analysis possibly underestimated clonal diversity.

This sequence originates from an adult in good health. The starting material was peripheral blood, obtained on day 0 of AZD1222 vaccination. This chain links TRBV11-2 with TRBJ2-1, with 9 bases fitting TRBD2. Here the CDR3 DNA reads TGTGCCAGCAGCTTTAGCGGGAGCTCCTACAATGAGCAGTTCTTC. Translation: CASSFSGSSYNEQFF.